The next 24 T cell receptor beta chains were all read from a single sample in a study of PD-1 blockade in classical Hodgkin lymphoma. Each patient's relapse followed autologous stem cell transplantation, and brentuximab vedotin exposure varied. TCRdb's copy holds only in-frame clones and misses some; the assay was immunoSEQ multiplex PCR. Found here are approximately 98,000 clones, around 89% of them singletons; the top ten hold just under 20%. Sequences were derived from peripheral blood mononuclear cells (PBMCs), sampled before the second cycle of nivolumab. These receptors came from a human donor with classical Hodgkin lymphoma.

J is TRBJ2-7 and V is TRBV20-1; D not certain. This CDR3 is built from 11 residues. Germline assignment: CDR1 DFQATT and CDR2 SNEGSKA (reference sequence). Trimming removed 4 bases from V and 3 bases from J, with 7 bases in between. CDR3: CSAILSYEQYF. The CDR3 nucleotides are TGCAGTGCTATCCTCAGCTACGAGCAGTACTTC.

The V gene is TRBV6-1, the J gene TRBJ2-7; D uncertain. The CDR3 is made up of 13 amino acids. CDR1 is MNHNS, CDR2 SASEGT, per germline. Trimming took off 1 base at V and 6 bases at J, with 10 bases between the two ends. This CDR3 reads CASSEVGAIEQYF. The CDR3 DNA is TGTGCCAGCAGTGAAGTTGGCGCTATCGAGCAGTACTTC.

The V gene is TRBV2, the J gene TRBJ2-1; D is ambiguous. The V and J ends lost 2 bases and 1 base respectively, with 12 bases between them. Germline-derived CDR1 and CDR2 are SNHLY and FYNNEI. The CDR3 spans 16 residues. The CDR3 sequence: CASSETPPTSYNEQFF. CDR3 in DNA: TGTGCCAGCAGTGAAACCCCTCCAACTTCCTACAATGAGCAGTTCTTC.

The V and J genes are TRBV27 and TRBJ2-1, with D tentatively TRBD2 (5 bases). Germline CDR1 MNHEY, CDR2 SMNVEV (reference sequence). The length of the CDR3 is 14 residues. The V end was cut by 5 bases, the J end by 8 bases, with 16 bases between. CDR3 loop: CASSEQLGQYEQFF. CDR3 in DNA: TGTGCCAGCAGTGAACAACTAGGCCAATATGAGCAGTTCTTC.

CDR3 nucleotides: TGCGCCAGCAGCGACCCGGGACAGGTCGAAAAACTGTTTTTT. Amino acids: CASSDPGQVEKLFF. The genes are TRBV5-1 and TRBJ1-4, with TRBD1 identical over 8 bases. CDR3 size: 14 residues. V was pared by 4 bases and J by 8 bases, with 7 bases of the junction left unmatched. Germline V gives CDR1 SGHRS, CDR2 YFSETQ.

V and J are TRBV29-1 and TRBJ1-2; D is ambiguous. This CDR3 spans 11 amino acids. The V end lost 5 bases, the J end lost 3 bases, and 7 bases lay between the germline ends. The germline V gene has CDR1 SQVTM and CDR2 ANQGSEA. DNA for the CDR3: TGCAGCGTTAAATGGTACTATGGCTACACCTTC. Protein product: CSVKWYYGYTF. The full variable domain, with the rest looked up from reference TRBV29-1 and TRBJ1-2, is SAVISQKPSRDICQRGTSLTIQCQVDSQVTMMFWYRQQPGQSLTLIATANQGSEATYESGFVIDKFPISRPNLTFSTLTVSNMSPEDSSIYLCSVKWYYGYTFGSGTRLTVV.

The table lists this clone with a few counts. The chain recombines TRBV25-1 with TRBJ1-2; D gene uncertain. V was pared by 7 bases and J by 4 bases, with 13 bases between. This CDR3 region has 13 residues. Per germline, CDR1 MGHDK and CDR2 SYGVNS. CDR3 residues: CASTTRESYGYTF. The CDR3 coding sequence is TGTGCCAGCACTACAAGGGAGAGCTATGGCTACACCTTC.

The chain is built from TRBV5-1 and TRBJ1-4; 9 bases match TRBD1. The CDR3 has 14 residues. Germline V lookup: CDR1 SGHRS, CDR2 YFSETQ. V shed 3 bases, J shed 8 bases, and the junction held 5 bases outside the gene matches. The CDR3 sequence is CASSSGQGEEKLFF. The CDR3 region has the DNA TGCGCCAGCAGCTCGGGACAGGGAGAGGAAAAACTGTTTTTT.

This chain uses TRBV5-5 with TRBJ2-7; D not resolved. The CDR3 loop spans 14 amino acids. Germline loops: CDR1 SGHKS, CDR2 YYEKEE (reference sequence). The ends were cut back, 1 base at V and 0 bases at J, with 8 bases in the middle. CDR3 sequence: CASSLWQNSYEQYF. As DNA, the CDR3 is TGTGCCAGCAGCTTGTGGCAAAACTCCTACGAGCAGTACTTC. The full variable domain, rest sourced from reference TRBV5-5 and TRBJ2-7, is DAGVTQSPTHLIKTRGQQVTLRCSPISGHKSVSWYQQVLGQGPQFIFQYYEKEERGRGNFPDRFSARQFPNYSSELNVNALLLGDSALYLCASSLWQNSYEQYFGPGTRLTVT.

The CDR3 here is CASSLSPGGSYEQYF. In DNA form, the CDR3 reads TGTGCCAGCAGTTTATCTCCGGGTGGCTCCTACGAGCAGTACTTC. This rearrangement joins TRBV28 to TRBJ2-7; D gene ambiguous. Germline V CDR1 and CDR2: MDHEN, SYDVKM. The germline V and J ends were trimmed by 1 base and 0 bases, with 10 bases remaining between them. This CDR3 has 15 amino acids.

The chain combines TRBV2 with TRBJ1-2; D is perhaps TRBD1 (6 bases). The CDR3 loop spans 14 amino acids. Trimming removed 6 bases from V and 2 bases from J, with 13 bases in between. Germline CDR1 SNHLY, CDR2 FYNNEI. The CDR3 loop reads CASREDRQNYGYTF. CDR3 bases: TGTGCCAGCAGAGAGGACAGACAAAACTATGGCTACACCTTC. The whole variable domain, remainder taken from reference TRBV2 and TRBJ1-2, is EPEVTQTPSHQVTQMGQEVILRCVPISNHLYFYWYRQILGQKVEFLVSFYNNEISEKSEIFDDQFSVERPDGSNFTLKIRSTKLEDSAMYFCASREDRQNYGYTFGSGTRLTVV.

The V call is TRBV10-2, the J call TRBJ1-4; perhaps TRBD1 as D (5 bases). Trimming left V 8 bases short and J 8 bases short, with 21 bases between. CDR1 and CDR2 from the germline V gene are WSHSY and SAAADI. The CDR3 length is 15 residues. This CDR3 is CASGGWATGREKLFF. CDR3 bases: TGCGCCAGCGGGGGATGGGCGACCGGCCGGGAAAAACTGTTTTTT.

This clone was counted once. This sequence joins TRBV4-2 and TRBJ1-2; D remains ambiguous. Deletions cut 0 bases from V and 4 bases from J, with 6 bases between. The CDR3 covers 13 residues. Germline loops: CDR1 LGHNA, CDR2 YNFKEQ. CDR3 sequence reads: CASSQESTYGYTF. CDR3 DNA sequence: TGTGCCAGCAGCCAAGAAAGTACCTATGGCTACACCTTC.

CDR3 region: CAWGGGGYEQYF. The CDR3 DNA reads as TGTGCCTGGGGGGGCGGGGGCTACGAGCAGTACTTC. V and J are TRBV30 and TRBJ2-7, with D maybe TRBD2 (7 bases). The V and J ends lost 5 bases and 3 bases respectively, with 11 bases between them. The V gene's germline CDR1 is GTSNPN and CDR2 SVGIG (reference sequence). The CDR3 covers 12 residues.

The chain is built from TRBV7-8 and TRBJ1-1; 9 positions match TRBD1. Germline V gene data show CDR1 as SGHVS and CDR2 as FQNEAQ. V was clipped by 4 bases and J by 4 bases; unmatched bases: 10. The CDR3 has 16 residues. CDR3 residues: CASSSPTGGWGTEAFF. The DNA of the CDR3 is TGTGCCAGCAGCTCACCCACAGGGGGCTGGGGCACTGAAGCTTTCTTT.

The chain is built from TRBV5-4 and TRBJ1-1; no reliable D call. This CDR3 has 13 amino acids. The germline V gene encodes CDR1 SGHNT and CDR2 YYREEE (reference sequence). Between the trimmed V and J ends, which lost 2 bases and 0 bases, there was a span of 5 bases. Here the CDR3 reads CASSFGLNTEAFF. The CDR3 DNA reads TGTGCCAGCAGCTTTGGGTTGAACACTGAAGCTTTCTTT.

V gene TRBV10-2 combines with J gene TRBJ2-1, with D hard to call. This CDR3 region has 16 residues. V was pared by 6 bases and J by 6 bases, with 21 bases between. Germline assignment: CDR1 WSHSY and CDR2 SAAADI. The CDR3 reads CASRHDLSNLPNEQFF. The CDR3 region has the DNA TGCGCCAGCAGACATGATCTGTCGAACCTCCCCAATGAGCAGTTCTTC.

The chain employs TRBV30 and TRBJ2-2; no firm D call. This CDR3 is built from 14 residues. Between the trimmed V and J ends, which lost 3 bases and 8 bases, there was a span of 16 bases. Germline CDR1 reads GTSNPN; CDR2 reads SVGIG (reference sequence). CDR3 loop: CAWRPGPIGGELFF. The CDR3 region has the DNA TGTGCCTGGAGACCGGGTCCGATTGGGGGGGAGCTGTTTTTT.

The J gene is TRBJ2-5, the V gene TRBV2; 9 nucleotides line up with TRBD1. CDR3 size: 15 residues. The V gene's germline CDR1 is SNHLY and CDR2 FYNNEI. Trimming at V came to 4 bases and at J to 2 bases, leaving 5 bases not matched to a gene. This CDR3 reads CASSGDRVPQETQYF. CDR3 bases: TGTGCCAGCAGTGGGGACAGGGTTCCGCAAGAGACCCAGTACTTC.

The V gene is TRBV27, the J gene TRBJ2-1; possibly TRBD2 for D (5 bases). V lost 4 bases and J 6 bases, leaving 10 bases between the germline ends. Germline V gene sequence: CDR1 MNHEY, CDR2 SMNVEV (reference sequence). This CDR3 is built from 13 residues. CDR3 in amino acids: CASSWESGNEQFF. CDR3 coding DNA: TGTGCCAGCAGTTGGGAGTCGGGCAATGAGCAGTTCTTC.

This chain connects TRBV7-9 to TRBJ2-7; 9 bases are shared with TRBD1. V gave up 4 bases and J gave up 4 bases; unmatched junction bases: 8. This CDR3 comprises 15 residues. The V gene's germline CDR1 is SEHNR and CDR2 FQNEAQ (reference sequence). In nucleotides, the CDR3 is TGTGCCAGCAGCTCAAAGTCCGGGACAGGGTACGAGCAGTACTTC. Translating gives CASSSKSGTGYEQYF.

The chain employs TRBV27 and TRBJ2-7; weak D call: TRBD1 (6 bases). Germline V gene data show CDR1 as MNHEY and CDR2 as SMNVEV (reference sequence). The CDR3 is 16 residues long. V was shortened by 4 bases and J by 0 bases, with 16 bases between the two germline ends. The CDR3 coding sequence is TGTGCCAGCAGTTATTCAGGGGCACCCCCCTCCTACGAGCAGTACTTC. Protein product: CASSYSGAPPSYEQYF.

The CDR3 sequence: CASSRAGGNEKLFF. In nucleotides, the CDR3 is TGTGCCAGTAGTCGGGCAGGGGGGAATGAAAAACTGTTTTTT. The chain uses TRBV19 and TRBJ1-4; 7 bases align to TRBD1. Germline-derived CDR1 and CDR2 are LNHDA and SQIVND (reference sequence). The CDR3 is 14 amino acids. The J segment lost 5 bases and the V segment lost 5 bases, leaving 5 bases of the junction unmatched.

The chain combines TRBV29-1 with TRBJ2-5; D is unclear. Germline lookup yields CDR1 SQVTM and CDR2 ANQGSEA. Trimming removed 1 base at V and 2 bases at J, with 17 bases between. The CDR3 is made up of 16 amino acids. The CDR3 is CSVEVRSALIQETQYF. The DNA of the CDR3 is TGCAGCGTTGAAGTTAGGTCAGCTTTAATACAAGAGACCCAGTACTTC. Filled out from reference TRBV29-1 and TRBJ2-5, the complete variable domain reads SAVISQKPSRDICQRGTSLTIQCQVDSQVTMMFWYRQQPGQSLTLIATANQGSEATYESGFVIDKFPISRPNLTFSTLTVSNMSPEDSSIYLCSVEVRSALIQETQYFGPGTRLLVL.